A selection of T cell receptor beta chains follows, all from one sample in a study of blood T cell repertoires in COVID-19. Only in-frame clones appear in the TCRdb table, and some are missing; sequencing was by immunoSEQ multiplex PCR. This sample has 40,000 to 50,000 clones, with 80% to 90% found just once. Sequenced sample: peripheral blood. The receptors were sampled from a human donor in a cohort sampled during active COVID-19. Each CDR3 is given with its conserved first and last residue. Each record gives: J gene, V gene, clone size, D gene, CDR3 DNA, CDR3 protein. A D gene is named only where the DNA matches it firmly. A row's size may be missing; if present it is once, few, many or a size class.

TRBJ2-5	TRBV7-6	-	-	TGTGCCAGCTCCGGGACATGGCAAGAGACCCAGTACTTC	CASSGTWQETQYF
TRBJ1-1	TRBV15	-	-	TGTGCCACCAGCAGTGCCGGGGGGTTGAGCACTGAAGCTTTCTTT	CATSSAGGLSTEAFF
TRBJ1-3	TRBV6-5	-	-	TGTGCCAGCAGTTACGTGCCGGGGGTGTCAGGAAACACCATATATTTT	CASSYVPGVSGNTIYF
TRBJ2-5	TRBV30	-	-	TGTGCCTGGAGTGAAGATTCAGGGTATGAGACCCAGTACTTC	CAWSEDSGYETQYF
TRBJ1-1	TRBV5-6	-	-	TGTGCCAGCAGTCACGGTTACACTGAAGCTTTCTTT	CASSHGYTEAFF
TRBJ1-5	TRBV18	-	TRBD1	TGTGCCAGCTCACCAGACAGGGGTGGCAATCAGCCCCAGCATTTT	CASSPDRGGNQPQHF
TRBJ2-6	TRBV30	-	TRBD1	TGTGCCAGATCGACAGGGGGCGGCTCTGGGGCCAACGTCCTGACTTTC	CARSTGGGSGANVLTF
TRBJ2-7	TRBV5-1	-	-	TGCGCCAGCAGCTTACATGGCCTTTCCTACGAGCAGTACTTC	CASSLHGLSYEQYF
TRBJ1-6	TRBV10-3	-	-	TGTGCCATCAGTGAGTCGGCCCCTGATTCACCCCTCCACTTT	CAISESAPDSPLHF
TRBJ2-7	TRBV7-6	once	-	TGTGCCAGCAGCTTAGACGCAGGGGCGGACGAGCAGTACTTC	CASSLDAGADEQYF
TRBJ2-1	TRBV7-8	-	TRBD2	TGTGCCAGCAGCTTACTAGCGGGAGAATACAATGAGCAGTTCTTC	CASSLLAGEYNEQFF
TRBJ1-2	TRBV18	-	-	TGTGCCAGCTCACCCCAGGGTATCTATGGCTACACCTTC	CASSPQGIYGYTF
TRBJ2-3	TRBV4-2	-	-	TGTGCCAGCAGCCAAGTAGGCTCGGGGGAGTTAGGCACAGATACGCAGTATTTT	CASSQVGSGELGTDTQYF
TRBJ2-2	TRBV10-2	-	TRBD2	TGCGCCAGCAGTGATCCGCGCGGGAGTTGGAACACCGGGGAGCTGTTTTTT	CASSDPRGSWNTGELFF
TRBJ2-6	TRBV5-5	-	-	TGTGCCAGCAGCTGGCAAGGGGTAGCCAACGTCCTGACTTTC	CASSWQGVANVLTF
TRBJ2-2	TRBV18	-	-	TGTGCCAGCTCCCTTGACAGTAGGGCCACCGGGGAGCTGTTTTTT	CASSLDSRATGELFF
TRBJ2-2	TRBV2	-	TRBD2	TGTGCCAGCGCCGGCAGCGGGGCGACGAACACCGGGGAGCTGTTTTTT	CASAGSGATNTGELFF